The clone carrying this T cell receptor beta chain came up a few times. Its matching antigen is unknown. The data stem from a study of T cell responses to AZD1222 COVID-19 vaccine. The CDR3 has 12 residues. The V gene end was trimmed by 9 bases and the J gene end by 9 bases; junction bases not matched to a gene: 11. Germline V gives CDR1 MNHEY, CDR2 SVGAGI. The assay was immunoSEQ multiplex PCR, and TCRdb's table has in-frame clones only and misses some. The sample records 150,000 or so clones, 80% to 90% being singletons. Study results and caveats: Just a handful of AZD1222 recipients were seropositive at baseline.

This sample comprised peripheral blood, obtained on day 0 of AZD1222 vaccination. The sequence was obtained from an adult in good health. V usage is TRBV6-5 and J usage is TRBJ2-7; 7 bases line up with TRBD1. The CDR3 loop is CASLDRASRQYF. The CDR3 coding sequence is TGTGCCAGTTTAGACAGGGCAAGTCGGCAGTACTTC.